This is a list of T cell receptor beta chains from one sample in a study of blood T cell repertoires in COVID-19. Profiling relied on immunoSEQ multiplex PCR, and the TCRdb table lists in-frame clones only, not all of them. The sample contains under 300,000 clones, approximately 82% of which appear only once. The source material was peripheral blood. The receptors were gathered from a middle-aged man who had recovered from COVID-19. The CDR3 runs from the conserved cysteine through the conserved F or W. D genes are given only for firm matches. Only some rows state a clone size, as once, few, many or a class for expanded clones.

size	J	V	D	DNA	CDR3
NA	TRBJ2-7	TRBV30	NA	TGTGCCTGGAGCGAACCGTTCACTGCCCCTGAATCCTACGAGCAGTACTTC	CAWSEPFTAPESYEQYF
NA	TRBJ1-3	TRBV19	TRBD1	TGTGCCAGTAGTATGAGGGGGCCTGGAAACACCATATATTTT	CASSMRGPGNTIYF
NA	TRBJ1-2	TRBV12-5	TRBD1	TGTGCTAGTGGTTCTAAAGGACAGGGATCCGGCTACACCTTC	CASGSKGQGSGYTF
once	TRBJ1-1	TRBV19	NA	TGTGCCAGTAGTATCGGGATCGGCACTGAAGCTTTCTTT	CASSIGIGTEAFF
NA	TRBJ2-2	TRBV4-1	TRBD2	TGCGCCAGCAGCCAAGATCCAGCGGGGGGGAGCGGGGAGCTGTTTTTT	CASSQDPAGGSGELFF
NA	TRBJ2-1	TRBV4-1	TRBD2	TGCGCCAGCAGCCGAGCCGGGACTAGCGGGGCCTACAATGAGCAGTTCTTC	CASSRAGTSGAYNEQFF
NA	TRBJ1-2	TRBV5-1	NA	TGCGCCAGCAGCTTGGAGCCAGGCCGGGGATATGGCTACACCTTC	CASSLEPGRGYGYTF
NA	TRBJ2-1	TRBV14	TRBD2	TGTGCCAGCAGCCCCCTAGCGGGAGCTCTCAATGAGCAGTTCTTC	CASSPLAGALNEQFF
few	TRBJ2-7	TRBV29-1	TRBD1	TGCAGCGTGACCGGGACAGGGGACGAGCAGTACTTC	CSVTGTGDEQYF
NA	TRBJ1-1	TRBV19	NA	TGTGCCAGTAGTATTTCAGACACTGAAGCTTTCTTT	CASSISDTEAFF
NA	TRBJ2-7	TRBV9	TRBD2	TGTGCCAGCAGCCCGGGACTAGCGGGCTGGGAGCAGTACTTC	CASSPGLAGWEQYF
NA	TRBJ2-3	TRBV7-2	TRBD2	TGTGCCAGCAGCTTAGGCCTCCTGCGGGGGGTTGGAGATACGCAGTATTTT	CASSLGLLRGVGDTQYF
once	TRBJ2-3	TRBV6-1	NA	TGTGCCAGCAGTGAACAGGTTGCAGATACGCAGTATTTT	CASSEQVADTQYF
NA	TRBJ2-1	TRBV7-2	TRBD2	TGTGCCAGCAGCCCTCAGCATGCTCGCGGGGGTTACAATGAGCAGTTCTTC	CASSPQHARGGYNEQFF
NA	TRBJ1-1	TRBV4-2	NA	TGTGCCAGCAGCCAAAGTAACACAGGTAAAACCACTGAAGCTTTCTTT	CASSQSNTGKTTEAFF
NA	TRBJ1-6	TRBV7-6	NA	NA	CASSFGQGYNSPLHF
NA	TRBJ1-1	TRBV12-3/TRBV12-4	NA	TGTGCCAGCGGGAGGGCGAACACTGAAGCTTTCTTT	CASGRANTEAFF
NA	TRBJ1-4	TRBV7-9	TRBD1	TGTGCCAGCAGCGACAGGGGGCAATTAAAACTGTTTTTT	CASSDRGQLKLFF
NA	TRBJ2-7	TRBV5-4	TRBD2	TGTGCCAGCAGCTTTTTTAGCGGGGGGGCCTACGAGCAGTACTTC	CASSFFSGGAYEQYF
NA	TRBJ2-1	TRBV30	NA	TGTGCCTGGAGTGAAATAGCGCAGTTCTTC	CAWSEIAQFF
NA	TRBJ1-1	TRBV10-3	TRBD1	TGTGCCATCAGTGAGCACCGGGACAGGAGGGTTGCTTTCTTT	CAISEHRDRRVAFF
once	TRBJ1-6	TRBV11-2	TRBD1	TGTGCCAGCAGCTTAGCCGGGACAGGGAACTCACCCCTCCACTTT	CASSLAGTGNSPLHF
few	TRBJ2-1	TRBV3-1/TRBV3-2	NA	TGTGCCAGCAGCCAAGATCTTCTAGGTGAGCAGTTCTTC	CASSQDLLGEQFF
NA	TRBJ1-2	TRBV4-3	TRBD1	TGCGCCAGCAGCCAAGCCGGGACAGGGATAAGAAATGGCTACACCTTC	CASSQAGTGIRNGYTF